Listed below are T cell receptor beta chains from one sample, sequenced in a study of cytomegalovirus exposure and HLA in healthy donors. Here immunoSEQ multiplex PCR was the method, and the copy in TCRdb shows in-frame clones only, minus some. The repertoire holds under 250,000 clones, with approximately 78% as singletons. Sequenced sample: PBMCs. Receptors were obtained from a male donor in good health and CMV-seronegative. Both conserved end residues are part of each CDR3. A D gene is named only where the DNA matches it firmly. Some rows have no size entry. The others give once, few or many, or a class for an expanded clone.

clone_size: .; v_call: TRBV28; d_call: TRBD2; j_call: TRBJ2-7; cdr3_nt: TGTGCCAGCAGAGGAACCGGGACTAGCCCCTACGAGCAGTACTTC; cdr3_aa: CASRGTGTSPYEQYF
clone_size: few; v_call: TRBV9; d_call: .; j_call: TRBJ1-2; cdr3_nt: TGTGCCAGCAGCGTAGTTGGGGGCTACGGCTACACCTTC; cdr3_aa: CASSVVGGYGYTF
clone_size: .; v_call: TRBV5-1; d_call: TRBD2; j_call: TRBJ2-3; cdr3_nt: TGCGCCAGCAGACCTGGGCGGGAGTTAGATACGCAGTATTTT; cdr3_aa: CASRPGRELDTQYF
clone_size: .; v_call: TRBV2; d_call: TRBD2; j_call: TRBJ2-1; cdr3_nt: TGTGCCAGCAGTCCTCCGGGACTAGCGGGAGTGGATGAGCAGTTCTTC; cdr3_aa: CASSPPGLAGVDEQFF
clone_size: .; v_call: TRBV6-5; d_call: .; j_call: TRBJ1-2; cdr3_nt: TGTGCCAGCAGTATCGGGGTCTTCTATGGCTACACCTTC; cdr3_aa: CASSIGVFYGYTF
clone_size: .; v_call: TRBV13; d_call: TRBD1; j_call: TRBJ1-1; cdr3_nt: TGTGCCAGCAGCTGGGGGACAGGGAGGGGAGCTGAAGCTTTCTTT; cdr3_aa: CASSWGTGRGAEAFF
clone_size: .; v_call: TRBV28; d_call: .; j_call: TRBJ2-7; cdr3_nt: TGTGCCTGGCCGGACTGCGGTTGGTCGGGCGAGCAGTACTTC; cdr3_aa: CAWPDCGWSGEQYF
clone_size: .; v_call: TRBV28; d_call: .; j_call: TRBJ2-7; cdr3_nt: TGTGCCAGCAGTTTACAGGGTGATACCTACGAGCAGTACTTC; cdr3_aa: CASSLQGDTYEQYF
clone_size: .; v_call: TRBV5-6; d_call: TRBD2; j_call: TRBJ2-7; cdr3_nt: TGTGCCAGCAGCTTGGGTATGGGAGGGGAATACGAGCAGTACTTC; cdr3_aa: CASSLGMGGEYEQYF
clone_size: few; v_call: TRBV7-7; d_call: .; j_call: TRBJ2-2; cdr3_nt: TGTGCTAGCAGCTTAGATAGACTGACCGGGGAGCTGTTTTTT; cdr3_aa: CASSLDRLTGELFF
clone_size: .; v_call: TRBV2; d_call: .; j_call: TRBJ1-3; cdr3_nt: TGTGCCAGCCACGAAGGGGGGGGATGGATTTACACCATATATTTT; cdr3_aa: CASHEGGGWIYTIYF
clone_size: .; v_call: TRBV6-5; d_call: TRBD2; j_call: TRBJ2-1; cdr3_nt: TGTGCCAGCAGTAACCTAGCGGGAGAGTACAATGAGCAGTTCTTC; cdr3_aa: CASSNLAGEYNEQFF
clone_size: .; v_call: TRBV11-1; d_call: .; j_call: TRBJ2-1; cdr3_nt: TGTGCCAGCAGCTTATCGGGGGACGGCGATGAGCAGTTCTTC; cdr3_aa: CASSLSGDGDEQFF
clone_size: .; v_call: TRBV2; d_call: TRBD1; j_call: TRBJ2-3; cdr3_nt: TGTGCCAGCAGGAGACAGGGAATCACAGATACGCAGTATTTT; cdr3_aa: CASRRQGITDTQYF
clone_size: .; v_call: TRBV5-5; d_call: TRBD1; j_call: TRBJ2-3; cdr3_nt: TGTGCCAGCAGCTTGGTTGGGACAGGGACAGATACGCAGTATTTT; cdr3_aa: CASSLVGTGTDTQYF
clone_size: .; v_call: TRBV7-2; d_call: .; j_call: TRBJ2-7; cdr3_nt: TGTGCCAGCAGCGTGACAGGTCTCTCCTACGAGCAGTACTTC; cdr3_aa: CASSVTGLSYEQYF
clone_size: once; v_call: TRBV28; d_call: .; j_call: TRBJ2-7; cdr3_nt: TGTGCCAGCAGGGGGACACCCTCCTACGAGCAGTACTTC; cdr3_aa: CASRGTPSYEQYF
clone_size: .; v_call: TRBV6-5; d_call: TRBD1; j_call: TRBJ2-4; cdr3_nt: TGTGCCTGCCAAGCGACAGGGACGGGAAACATTCAGTACTTC; cdr3_aa: CACQATGTGNIQYF
clone_size: .; v_call: TRBV6-5; d_call: TRBD1; j_call: TRBJ2-7; cdr3_nt: TGTGCCAGCAGCCCCACCCGGGACAGGGGGCGCGAGCAGTACTTC; cdr3_aa: CASSPTRDRGREQYF
clone_size: once; v_call: TRBV7-3; d_call: TRBD2; j_call: TRBJ2-2; cdr3_nt: TGTGCCAGCAGCTCCTATAGCGGGAGTGCCGGGGAGCTGTTTTTT; cdr3_aa: CASSSYSGSAGELFF
clone_size: once; v_call: TRBV19; d_call: TRBD2; j_call: TRBJ2-7; cdr3_nt: TGTGCCAGTAGCCTGACTAGCGGGTCTCCCGAGCAGTACTTC; cdr3_aa: CASSLTSGSPEQYF
clone_size: .; v_call: TRBV18; d_call: TRBD2; j_call: TRBJ2-1; cdr3_nt: TGTGCCAGCTCACCCCAAAGCGGGGCCAACTACAATGAGCAGTTCTTC; cdr3_aa: CASSPQSGANYNEQFF
clone_size: few; v_call: TRBV7-6; d_call: .; j_call: TRBJ2-1; cdr3_nt: TGTGCCAGCAGCTTAGAGGAGGGGATGGGCAATGAGCAGTTCTTC; cdr3_aa: CASSLEEGMGNEQFF
clone_size: .; v_call: TRBV5-1; d_call: .; j_call: TRBJ2-5; cdr3_nt: TGCGCCAGCAGCTTGTCCTGGACTAAAGATCAAGAGACCCAGTACTTC; cdr3_aa: CASSLSWTKDQETQYF
clone_size: .; v_call: TRBV19; d_call: .; j_call: TRBJ2-6; cdr3_nt: TGTGCCAGTAGTATGGAGAGCTCTGGGGCCAACGTCCTGACTTTC; cdr3_aa: CASSMESSGANVLTF
clone_size: .; v_call: TRBV18; d_call: .; j_call: TRBJ1-5; cdr3_nt: TGTGCCAGCTCACCTAGAGACAGTTCCAATCAGCCCCAGCATTTT; cdr3_aa: CASSPRDSSNQPQHF
clone_size: .; v_call: TRBV9; d_call: TRBD1; j_call: TRBJ1-1; cdr3_nt: TGTGCCAGCAGCGCGACAGGGATGAACACTGAAGCTTTCTTT; cdr3_aa: CASSATGMNTEAFF
clone_size: .; v_call: TRBV5-4; d_call: .; j_call: TRBJ1-1; cdr3_nt: TGTGCCAGCAGCTTGGGCGGTTTGGACACTGAAGCTTTCTTT; cdr3_aa: CASSLGGLDTEAFF
clone_size: .; v_call: TRBV5-1; d_call: TRBD2; j_call: TRBJ2-3; cdr3_nt: TGCGCCAGCAGCTCCCTAGCGGGAGCGGGGGGCACAGATACGCAGTATTTT; cdr3_aa: CASSSLAGAGGTDTQYF
clone_size: .; v_call: TRBV7-9; d_call: .; j_call: TRBJ2-7; cdr3_nt: TGTGCCAGCAAAATCGGAGGGTACGACGAGCAGTACTTC; cdr3_aa: CASKIGGYDEQYF
clone_size: .; v_call: TRBV29-1; d_call: TRBD2; j_call: TRBJ2-7; cdr3_nt: TGCAGCGCCCTACGCTCGGGACTACCCGCCTACGAGCAGTACTTC; cdr3_aa: CSALRSGLPAYEQYF
clone_size: .; v_call: TRBV27; d_call: TRBD2; j_call: TRBJ2-5; cdr3_nt: TGTGCCAGCGGAATGATTAGCGGGAACATTCAAGAGACCCAGTACTTC; cdr3_aa: CASGMISGNIQETQYF
clone_size: .; v_call: TRBV6-5; d_call: .; j_call: TRBJ1-1; cdr3_nt: TGTGCCAGCAGTTACTTTCTGGGGGGGAACACTGAAGCTTTCTTT; cdr3_aa: CASSYFLGGNTEAFF
clone_size: once; v_call: TRBV6-5; d_call: TRBD2; j_call: TRBJ2-2; cdr3_nt: TGTGCCAGCAGTTATCTGGTAGCGGGAGGGGACGGGGAGCTGTTTTTT; cdr3_aa: CASSYLVAGGDGELFF
clone_size: .; v_call: TRBV9; d_call: TRBD2; j_call: TRBJ2-1; cdr3_nt: TGTGCCAGCAGCGGGACTAGCGGCTACAATGAGCAGTTCTTC; cdr3_aa: CASSGTSGYNEQFF
clone_size: .; v_call: TRBV7-9; d_call: .; j_call: TRBJ2-1; cdr3_nt: TGTTCCAGCAGGCTCCTAGCTCAACGGAACAATGAGCAGTTCTTC; cdr3_aa: CSSRLLAQRNNEQFF
clone_size: .; v_call: TRBV19; d_call: TRBD2; j_call: TRBJ2-1; cdr3_nt: TGTGCCAGTAGTATCCCCGGACTAGCGGGGTACAATGAGCAGTTCTTC; cdr3_aa: CASSIPGLAGYNEQFF
clone_size: .; v_call: TRBV5-4; d_call: TRBD1; j_call: TRBJ2-5; cdr3_nt: TGTGCCAGCAGCCAGAGGACAGGGAAAGAGACCCAGTACTTC; cdr3_aa: CASSQRTGKETQYF
clone_size: once; v_call: TRBV7-2; d_call: .; j_call: TRBJ1-2; cdr3_nt: TGTGCCAGCAGCTTAGGGTGGCTCTATGGCTACACCTTC; cdr3_aa: CASSLGWLYGYTF
clone_size: .; v_call: TRBV28; d_call: .; j_call: TRBJ2-7; cdr3_nt: TGTGCCAGCAGTTTATCCGGGAGTCGTTCCTACGAGCAGTACTTC; cdr3_aa: CASSLSGSRSYEQYF
clone_size: .; v_call: TRBV19; d_call: .; j_call: TRBJ2-3; cdr3_nt: TGTGCCAGTAGTATCGGGGACTCGGCCCCTAGCACAGATACGCAGTATTTT; cdr3_aa: CASSIGDSAPSTDTQYF
clone_size: .; v_call: TRBV28; d_call: TRBD1; j_call: TRBJ1-5; cdr3_nt: TGTGCCAGCAGTTTGCCAGGGGGCCAGCCCCAGCATTTT; cdr3_aa: CASSLPGGQPQHF
clone_size: .; v_call: TRBV14; d_call: TRBD2; j_call: TRBJ2-1; cdr3_nt: TGTGCCAGCAGCTCCTCCTCACCCCTAGCGGGAGGAATTTACAATGAGCAGTTCTTC; cdr3_aa: CASSSSSPLAGGIYNEQFF
clone_size: once; v_call: TRBV11-2; d_call: .; j_call: TRBJ1-1; cdr3_nt: TGTGCCAGCAGCTTAGGGGGCACTGGCACTGAAGCTTTCTTT; cdr3_aa: CASSLGGTGTEAFF
clone_size: .; v_call: TRBV9; d_call: .; j_call: TRBJ1-4; cdr3_nt: TGTGCCAGCAGCGGGCCGACAGACCCCAATGAAAAACTGTTTTTT; cdr3_aa: CASSGPTDPNEKLFF